The text below deals with one T cell receptor (beta chain). The data were obtained in a study of cytomegalovirus exposure and HLA in healthy donors. About the study: Prior work identified around 120 million unique TCR beta sequences in 150 million to 200 million T cells.

Healthy bone marrow donors formed the donor group. Germline V gene lookup returns CDR1 MDHEN and CDR2 SYDVKM. Trimming left V 3 bases short and J 1 base short, with 13 bases between. The length of the CDR3 is 15 residues. The PCR ran on 60 Vbeta and 13 Jbeta primers. Per the original methods: An analysis performed later counted about 80 million unique TCR beta chains (approximately 10 million of them shared). Profiling relied on immunoSEQ multiplex PCR, and the TCRdb table lists in-frame clones only, not all of them. From that table come the V and J calls and clone size; the DNA was used to work out D and trimming. Among about 200,000 clones, 60% to 80% were seen once, and the ten largest hold 1.5% to 2%.

The chain recombines TRBV28 with TRBJ2-7; D may be TRBD1 (6 bases). This sequence was found in a man in his late teens or twenties in good health and CMV-seronegative. Sequences were obtained from PBMCs. CDR3 amino acids: CASSFSTDSSYEQYF. The DNA of the CDR3 is TGTGCCAGCAGTTTCTCTACGGACAGTTCCTACGAGCAGTACTTC.